The clone carrying this TCR beta chain was detected only a few times. As yet, its antigen is unknown. This sample is part of a study of blood T cells in healthy people across ages. Across the whole study: With template switching, about one barcoded beta molecule was captured per two T cells.

The sample, around 9.9 milliliters of peripheral blood, was drawn from each donor. A second about 6 to 11 cycle PCR used barcoded and J-beta primers. TCRdb re-called the 5' RACE reads through MiXCR, storing one row per CDR3 protein. The sample holds more than 1.4 million distinct CDR3 sequences; roughly 40% are singletons and the top ten take approximately 7.9%. Notes on the study in general: Any conclusive comparison of naive versus antigen-experienced cells was prevented by using unsorted PBMCs. Naive CD4+ cells and diversity were both higher in long-lived donors than in aged donors.

Sequenced sample: blood. This sequence was found in a woman between 18 and 30 years old in good health.

The CDR3 bases are TGCAGCGTTGAAAGGGGAACCAAAAAAGGCGGGCAGTACTTC. It codes for CSVERGTKKGGQYF. The chain combines TRBV29-1 with TRBJ2-7; D is perhaps TRBD1 (5 bases). Trimming shortened V by 2 bases and J by 9 bases, and 20 bases separated the two germline ends. CDR3 length: 14 amino acids. Germline V lookup: CDR1 SQVTM, CDR2 ANQGSEA.